The rows below give T cell receptor beta chains drawn from one sample of a study of cytomegalovirus exposure and HLA in healthy donors. Using immunoSEQ multiplex PCR, the repertoire was profiled, and TCRdb retains in-frame clones only, with some absent. This table holds roughly 130,000 clones, approximately 70% found once. The specimen sequenced was PBMCs. These receptors all come from a man aged 18 to 29 in good health and CMV-seronegative. CDR3s include the opening cysteine and the closing phenylalanine or tryptophan. The order of the fields is J gene, D gene, CDR3 length, V gene, clone size, CDR3 DNA, CDR3 protein. D genes are given only for firm matches. A row's size may be missing; if present it is once, few, many or a size class.

J: TRBJ2-7
D: .
length: 14
V: TRBV5-1
size: .
DNA: TGCGCCAGCAGCTTGTTTCCGGGAAAATACGAGCAGTACTTC
CDR3: CASSLFPGKYEQYF

J: TRBJ1-2
D: .
length: 13
V: TRBV19
size: .
DNA: TGTGCCAGTAGTACCGGTTCTTGGTATGGCTACACCTTC
CDR3: CASSTGSWYGYTF

J: TRBJ2-7
D: .
length: 14
V: TRBV28
size: .
DNA: TGTGCCAGCAGTTTGGTCTTACTAAACCACGAGCAGTACTTC
CDR3: CASSLVLLNHEQYF

J: TRBJ2-7
D: TRBD1
length: 11
V: TRBV29-1
size: once
DNA: TGCAGCTTCCGGACAGGGGGCGAGCAGTACTTC
CDR3: CSFRTGGEQYF

J: TRBJ2-1
D: TRBD1
length: 11
V: TRBV19
size: .
DNA: TGTGCCAGTAGTCCTGGGACAGGGGAATTCTTC
CDR3: CASSPGTGEFF

J: TRBJ1-1
D: .
length: 14
V: TRBV5-1
size: once
DNA: TGCGCCAGCAGCTTAAAACAGGGTCGAACTGAAGCTTTCTTT
CDR3: CASSLKQGRTEAFF

J: TRBJ2-7
D: .
length: 16
V: TRBV7-3
size: few
DNA: TGTGCCAGCAGCTTAGACAGGGCCACTAGCCTTTACGAGCAGTACTTC
CDR3: CASSLDRATSLYEQYF

J: TRBJ2-4
D: .
length: 17
V: TRBV7-9
size: .
DNA: TGTGCCAGCAGCCCCATCCAGTCTCACATAGCCAAAAACATTCAGTACTTC
CDR3: CASSPIQSHIAKNIQYF

J: TRBJ1-1
D: .
length: 13
V: TRBV27
size: .
DNA: TGTGCCAGCAGTTTACCCCGAGTTGGTCCGACTTTCTTT
CDR3: CASSLPRVGPTFF

J: TRBJ1-4
D: .
length: 15
V: TRBV7-9
size: .
DNA: TGTGCCAGCAGCTCCCCTAGCAGCCTAACGAGAAAACTGTTTTTT
CDR3: CASSSPSSLTRKLFF

J: TRBJ2-5
D: TRBD2
length: 17
V: TRBV7-6
size: .
DNA: TGTGCCAGCAGCCCTCGTATTTGGCTAGCGGCTCAAGAGACCCAGTACTTC
CDR3: CASSPRIWLAAQETQYF

J: TRBJ2-5
D: .
length: 15
V: TRBV7-3
size: .
DNA: TGTGCCAGCAGCTTATATCCTACGACCGGGGAGACCCAGTACTTC
CDR3: CASSLYPTTGETQYF

J: TRBJ2-1
D: .
length: 15
V: TRBV7-2
size: .
DNA: TGTGCCAGCAGCTTAGGGCTAGCGTCCTACAATGAGCAGTTCTTC
CDR3: CASSLGLASYNEQFF

J: TRBJ2-5
D: TRBD1
length: 14
V: TRBV6-1
size: .
DNA: TGTGCCAGCAGGGGGGGGACAGGGGTTACTGCCCAGTACTTC
CDR3: CASRGGTGVTAQYF

J: TRBJ2-4
D: TRBD2
length: 17
V: TRBV5-1
size: once
DNA: TGCGCCAGCAGCGCCAAACTAGCGGGAGGGCCGGTGAACATTCAGTACTTC
CDR3: CASSAKLAGGPVNIQYF

J: TRBJ2-7
D: .
length: 14
V: TRBV25-1
size: .
DNA: TGTGCCAGCAGTAGGCCGGGACAAGCCTACGAGCAGTACTTC
CDR3: CASSRPGQAYEQYF